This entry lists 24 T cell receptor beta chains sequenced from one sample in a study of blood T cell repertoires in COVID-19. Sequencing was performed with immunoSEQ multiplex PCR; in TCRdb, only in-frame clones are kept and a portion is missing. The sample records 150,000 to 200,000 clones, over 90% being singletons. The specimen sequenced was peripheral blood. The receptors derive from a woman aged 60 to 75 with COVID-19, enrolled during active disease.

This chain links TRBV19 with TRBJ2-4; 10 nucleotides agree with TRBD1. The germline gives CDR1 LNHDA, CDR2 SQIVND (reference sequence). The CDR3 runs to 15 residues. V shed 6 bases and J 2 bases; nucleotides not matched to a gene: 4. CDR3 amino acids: CASRETGGSKNIQYF. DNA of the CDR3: TGTGCCAGTAGGGAGACAGGGGGCTCCAAAAACATTCAGTACTTC.

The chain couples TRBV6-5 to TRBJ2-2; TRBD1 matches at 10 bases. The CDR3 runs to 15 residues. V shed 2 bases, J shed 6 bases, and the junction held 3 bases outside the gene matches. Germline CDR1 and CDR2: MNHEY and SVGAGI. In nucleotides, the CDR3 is TGTGCCAGCAGTTACGGGACAGGGGTTTCCGGGGAGCTGTTTTTT. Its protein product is CASSYGTGVSGELFF.

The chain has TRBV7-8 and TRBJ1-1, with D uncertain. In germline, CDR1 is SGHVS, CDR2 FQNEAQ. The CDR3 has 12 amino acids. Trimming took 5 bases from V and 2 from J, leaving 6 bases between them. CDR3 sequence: CASSPVNTEAFF. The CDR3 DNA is TGTGCCAGCAGCCCGGTAAACACTGAAGCTTTCTTT.

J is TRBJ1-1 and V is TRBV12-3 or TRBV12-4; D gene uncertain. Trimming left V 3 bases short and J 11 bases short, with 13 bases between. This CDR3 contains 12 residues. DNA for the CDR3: TGTGCCAGCAGTTTCTCTACGTCCTACGCTTTCTTT. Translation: CASSFSTSYAFF.

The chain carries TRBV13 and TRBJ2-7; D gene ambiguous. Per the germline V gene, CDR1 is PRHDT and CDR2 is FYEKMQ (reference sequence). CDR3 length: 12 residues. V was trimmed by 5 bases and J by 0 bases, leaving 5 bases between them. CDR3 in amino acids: CASSPSSYEQYF. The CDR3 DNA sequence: TGTGCCAGCAGCCCGAGCTCCTACGAGCAGTACTTC.

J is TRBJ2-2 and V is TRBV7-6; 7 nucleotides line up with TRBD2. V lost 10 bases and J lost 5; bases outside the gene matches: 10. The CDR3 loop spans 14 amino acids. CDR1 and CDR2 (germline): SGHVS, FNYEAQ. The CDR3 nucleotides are TGTGCCACTAACCGCTGGGAGGGTACCGGGGAGCTGTTTTTT. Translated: CATNRWEGTGELFF.

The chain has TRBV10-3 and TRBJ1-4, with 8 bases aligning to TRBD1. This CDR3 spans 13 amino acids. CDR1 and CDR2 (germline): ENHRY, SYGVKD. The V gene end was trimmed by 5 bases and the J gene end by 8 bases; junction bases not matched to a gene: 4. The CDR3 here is CAISNGTGEKLFF. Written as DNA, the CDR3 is TGTGCCATCAGTAACGGGACAGGCGAAAAACTGTTTTTT.

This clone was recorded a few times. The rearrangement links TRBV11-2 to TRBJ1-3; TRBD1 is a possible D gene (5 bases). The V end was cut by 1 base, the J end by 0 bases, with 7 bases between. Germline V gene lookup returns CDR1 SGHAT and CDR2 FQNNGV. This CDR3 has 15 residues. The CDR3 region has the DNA TGTGCCAGCAGCTTAGTACAGGCCTCTGGAAACACCATATATTTT. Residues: CASSLVQASGNTIYF. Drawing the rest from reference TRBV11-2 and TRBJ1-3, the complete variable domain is EAGVAQSPRYKIIEKRQSVAFWCNPISGHATLYWYQQILGQGPKLLIQFQNNGVVDDSQLPKDRFSAERLKGVDSTLKIQPAKLEDSAVYLCASSLVQASGNTIYFGEGSWLTVV.

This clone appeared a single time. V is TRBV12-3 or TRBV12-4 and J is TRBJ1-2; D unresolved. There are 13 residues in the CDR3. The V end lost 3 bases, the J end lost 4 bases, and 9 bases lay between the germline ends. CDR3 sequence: CASSFTRGYGYTF. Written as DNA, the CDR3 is TGTGCCAGCAGTTTCACTCGGGGCTATGGCTACACCTTC.

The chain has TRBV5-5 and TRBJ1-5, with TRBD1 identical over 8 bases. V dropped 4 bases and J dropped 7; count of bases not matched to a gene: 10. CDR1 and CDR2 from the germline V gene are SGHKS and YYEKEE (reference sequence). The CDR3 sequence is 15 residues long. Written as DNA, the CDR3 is TGTGCCAGCAGCCACTCAGGGGGCAGGGGACAGCCCCAGCATTTT. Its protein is CASSHSGGRGQPQHF.

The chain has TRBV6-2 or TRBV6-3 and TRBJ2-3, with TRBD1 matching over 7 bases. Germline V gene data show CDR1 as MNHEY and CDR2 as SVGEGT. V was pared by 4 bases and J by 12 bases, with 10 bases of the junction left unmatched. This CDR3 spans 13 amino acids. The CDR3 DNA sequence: TGTGCCAGCAGTTTCTATCAGGGACAGAAACAGTATTTT. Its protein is CASSFYQGQKQYF.

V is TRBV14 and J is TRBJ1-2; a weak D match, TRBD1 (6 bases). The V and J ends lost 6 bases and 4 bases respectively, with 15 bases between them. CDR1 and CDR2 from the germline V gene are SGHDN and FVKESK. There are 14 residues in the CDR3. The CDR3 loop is CASRETGGPYGYTF. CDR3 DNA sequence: TGTGCCAGCAGGGAAACGGGGGGCCCCTATGGCTACACCTTC.

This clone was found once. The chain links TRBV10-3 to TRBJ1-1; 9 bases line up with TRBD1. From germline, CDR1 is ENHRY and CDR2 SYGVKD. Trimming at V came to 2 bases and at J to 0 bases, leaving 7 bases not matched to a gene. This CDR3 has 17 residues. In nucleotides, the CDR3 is TGTGCCATCAGTGAGACGGGACAGGGCCTCATGAACACTGAAGCTTTCTTT. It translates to CAISETGQGLMNTEAFF.

The CDR3 DNA sequence: TGTGCCAGCAGTGATGCTAGCAGACACTACAATGAGCAGTTCTTC. Amino acid sequence: CASSDASRHYNEQFF. V is TRBV2 and J is TRBJ2-1; TRBD2 might be the D (5 bases). V shed 3 bases and J shed 3 bases, with 12 bases lying between them. The CDR3 contains 15 residues. Germline V gives CDR1 SNHLY, CDR2 FYNNEI. Full variable domain (remainder filled in from reference TRBV2 and TRBJ2-1): EPEVTQTPSHQVTQMGQEVILRCVPISNHLYFYWYRQILGQKVEFLVSFYNNEISEKSEIFDDQFSVERPDGSNFTLKIRSTKLEDSAMYFCASSDASRHYNEQFFGPGTRLTVL.

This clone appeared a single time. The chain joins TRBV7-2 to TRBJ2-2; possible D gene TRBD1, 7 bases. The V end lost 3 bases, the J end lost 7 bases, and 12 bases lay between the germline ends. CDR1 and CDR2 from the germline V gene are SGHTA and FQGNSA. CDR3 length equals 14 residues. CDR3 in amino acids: CASSLEGAFGELFF. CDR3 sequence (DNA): TGTGCCAGCAGCTTGGAGGGGGCTTTCGGGGAGCTGTTTTTT.

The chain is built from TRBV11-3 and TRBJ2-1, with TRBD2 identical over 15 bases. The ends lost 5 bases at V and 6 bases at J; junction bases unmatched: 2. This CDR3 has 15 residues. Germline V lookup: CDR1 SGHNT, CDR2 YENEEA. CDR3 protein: CASSKGLAGGNEQFF. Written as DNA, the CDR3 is TGTGCCAGCAGCAAGGGACTAGCGGGGGGCAATGAGCAGTTCTTC.

The CDR3 loop is CASSVAATGNTIYF. DNA for the CDR3: TGTGCCAGCAGTGTCGCCGCGACTGGAAACACCATATATTTT. The chain combines TRBV25-1 with TRBJ1-3; no firm D call. The V gene's germline CDR1 is MGHDK and CDR2 SYGVNS. This CDR3 comprises 14 residues. Trimming stripped 4 bases from V and 2 bases from J, with 9 bases between.

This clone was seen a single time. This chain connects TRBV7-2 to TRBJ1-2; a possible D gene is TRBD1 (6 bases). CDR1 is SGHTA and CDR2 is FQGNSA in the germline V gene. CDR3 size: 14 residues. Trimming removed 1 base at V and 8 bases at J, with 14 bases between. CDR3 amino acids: CASSLGSAGAGYTF. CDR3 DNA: TGTGCCAGCAGCTTAGGCTCGGCAGGGGCCGGCTACACCTTC.

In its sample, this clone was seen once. The CDR3 loop reads CASSQGDRLAGEQYF. In DNA, the CDR3 is TGTGCCAGCAGTCAAGGGGACAGGCTGGCGGGCGAGCAGTACTTC. The chain employs TRBV6-2 or TRBV6-3 and TRBJ2-7, with 8 bases identical to TRBD1. With V trimmed by 5 bases and J by 6 bases, 12 bases remained unmatched. CDR3 length equals 15 residues. The V gene's germline CDR1 is MNHEY and CDR2 SVGEGT.

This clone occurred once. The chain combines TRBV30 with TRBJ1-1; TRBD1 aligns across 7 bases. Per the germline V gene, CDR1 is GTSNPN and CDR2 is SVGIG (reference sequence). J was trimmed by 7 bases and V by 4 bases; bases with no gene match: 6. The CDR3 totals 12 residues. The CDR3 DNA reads TGTGCCTGGAACCTGGGACAGCTTGAAGCTTTCTTT. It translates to CAWNLGQLEAFF.

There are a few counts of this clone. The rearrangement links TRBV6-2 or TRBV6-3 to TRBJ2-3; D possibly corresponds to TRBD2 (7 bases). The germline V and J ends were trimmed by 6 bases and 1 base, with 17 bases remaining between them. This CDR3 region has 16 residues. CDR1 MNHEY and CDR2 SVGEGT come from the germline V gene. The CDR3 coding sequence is TGTGCCAGCAGCCGCCCGGGGGGCTCGGGCACAGATACGCAGTATTTT. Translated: CASSRPGGSGTDTQYF.

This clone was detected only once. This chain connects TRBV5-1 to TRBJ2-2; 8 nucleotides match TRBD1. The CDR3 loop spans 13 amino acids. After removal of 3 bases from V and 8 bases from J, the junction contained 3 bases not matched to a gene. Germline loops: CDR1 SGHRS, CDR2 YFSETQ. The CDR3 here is CASSSRGLGELFF. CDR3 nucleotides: TGCGCCAGCAGCTCCAGGGGGCTGGGGGAGCTGTTTTTT. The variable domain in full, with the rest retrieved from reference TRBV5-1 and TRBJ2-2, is KAGVTQTPRYLIKTRGQQVTLSCSPISGHRSVSWYQQTPGQGLQFLFEYFSETQRNKGNFPGRFSGRQFSNSRSEMNVSTLELGDSALYLCASSSRGLGELFFGEGSRLTVL.

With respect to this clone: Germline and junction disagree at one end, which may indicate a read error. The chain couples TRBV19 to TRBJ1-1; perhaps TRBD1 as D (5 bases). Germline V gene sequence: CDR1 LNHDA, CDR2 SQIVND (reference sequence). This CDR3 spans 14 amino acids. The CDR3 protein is CASTAAGMNTEAFF. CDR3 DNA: TGTGCGAGTACGGCAGCAGGGATGAACACTGAAGCTTTCTTT.

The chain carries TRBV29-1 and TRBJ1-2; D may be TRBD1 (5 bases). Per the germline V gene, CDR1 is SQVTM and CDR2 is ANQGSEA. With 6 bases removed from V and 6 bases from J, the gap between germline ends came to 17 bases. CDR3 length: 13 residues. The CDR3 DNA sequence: TGCAGCGTCCAGGACACCCGCAGGAATGGCTACACCTTC. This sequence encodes CSVQDTRRNGYTF.